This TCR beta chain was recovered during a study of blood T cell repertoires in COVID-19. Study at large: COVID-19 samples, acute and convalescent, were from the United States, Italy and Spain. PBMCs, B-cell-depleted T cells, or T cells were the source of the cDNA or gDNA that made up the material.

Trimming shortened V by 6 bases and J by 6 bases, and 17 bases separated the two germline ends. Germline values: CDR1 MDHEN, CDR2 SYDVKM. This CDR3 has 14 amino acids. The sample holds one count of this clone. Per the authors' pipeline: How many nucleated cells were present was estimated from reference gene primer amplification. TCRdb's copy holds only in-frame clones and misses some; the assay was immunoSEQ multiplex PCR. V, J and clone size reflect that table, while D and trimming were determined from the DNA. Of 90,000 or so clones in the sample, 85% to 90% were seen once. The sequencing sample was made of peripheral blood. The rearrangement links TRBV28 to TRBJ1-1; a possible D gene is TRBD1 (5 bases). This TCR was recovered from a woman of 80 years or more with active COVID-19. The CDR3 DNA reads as TGTGCCAGCAGCCAGCAGGGCTGGAGGGCTGAAGCTTTCTTT. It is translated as CASSQQGWRAEAFF.